The 23 T cell receptor beta chains presented below share a single source sample, sequenced in a study of cytomegalovirus exposure and HLA in healthy donors. The repertoire was sequenced with immunoSEQ multiplex PCR; TCRdb's copy has only in-frame clones and lacks some. The sample shows about 160,000 clones, approximately 88% of them seen only once. The source material was PBMCs. These receptors all stem from a man aged 25 to 45 in good health and CMV-seropositive.

This clone showed up many times. J is TRBJ2-7 and V is TRBV7-3; TRBD2 matches 8 bases. The length of the CDR3 is 13 residues. V trimming: 5 bases; J trimming: 5 bases; junction bases outside the gene matches: 5. The germline CDR1 and CDR2 sequences are SGHTA and FQGTGA. CDR3 sequence (DNA): TGTGCCAGCAGCCCGGGGGGGAGAGACGAGCAGTACTTC. Its translation is CASSPGGRDEQYF. The variable domain in full, with the rest retrieved from reference TRBV7-3 and TRBJ2-7, is GAGVSQTPSNKVTEKGKYVELRCDPISGHTALYWYRQSLGQGPEFLIYFQGTGAADDSGLPNDRFFAVRPEGSVSTLKIQRTERGDSAVYLCASSPGGRDEQYFGPGTRLTVT.

V usage is TRBV11-2 and J usage is TRBJ2-2; possibly TRBD2 for D (6 bases). V dropped 5 bases and J dropped 1 base, with 14 bases sitting between them. The CDR3 contains 16 residues. Germline V CDR1 and CDR2: SGHAT, FQNNGV. The CDR3 sequence: CASSPLKGGNTGELFF. The CDR3 nucleotides are TGTGCCAGCAGCCCCCTAAAGGGAGGGAACACCGGGGAGCTGTTTTTT.

The chain couples TRBV7-9 to TRBJ2-1; maybe TRBD1 (6 bases). The germline CDR1 and CDR2 sequences are SEHNR and FQNEAQ (reference sequence). The V gene lost 6 bases and the J gene lost 9 bases, with 18 bases spanning the gap. The CDR3 is 14 residues long. In DNA, the CDR3 is TGTGCCAGCAGGCCGGGATCCCGAGGGGGTGAGCAGTTCTTC. Protein sequence: CASRPGSRGGEQFF.

The chain carries TRBV9 and TRBJ1-4; possible D gene TRBD1, 5 bases. V was clipped by 3 bases and J by 8 bases, with 17 bases between them. The V gene's germline CDR1 is SGDLS and CDR2 YYNGEE. This CDR3 contains 15 residues. In DNA form, the CDR3 reads TGTGCCAGCAGCGAAGGGGAGGGGAGATGGGAAAAACTGTTTTTT. Protein: CASSEGEGRWEKLFF. The variable domain in full, with the rest retrieved from reference TRBV9 and TRBJ1-4, is DSGVTQTPKHLITATGQRVTLRCSPRSGDLSVYWYQQSLDQGLQFLIQYYNGEERAKGNILERFSAQQFPDLHSELNLSSLELGDSALYFCASSEGEGRWEKLFFGSGTQLSVL.

V usage is TRBV27 and J usage is TRBJ2-5; the match to TRBD2 covers 7 bases. The CDR3 is made up of 15 amino acids. J lost 5 bases, V lost 5 bases, and 11 bases had no gene match. The germline CDR1 and CDR2 sequences are MNHEY and SMNVEV (reference sequence). The CDR3 protein is CASSPLRGTRETQYF. CDR3 nucleotides: TGTGCCAGCAGTCCCCTGCGGGGGACCAGGGAGACCCAGTACTTC.

This clone showed up just once. This chain uses TRBV6-5 with TRBJ1-2, with 9 bases matching TRBD1. The V and J ends lost 4 bases and 3 bases, in that order; junction bases with no gene match: 9. This CDR3 contains 16 residues. The germline CDR1 and CDR2 sequences are MNHEY and SVGAGI. CDR3 DNA sequence: TGTGCCAGCAGTTTCTCCGGGACAGGGTTTGACTATGGCTACACCTTC. It specifies CASSFSGTGFDYGYTF.

The chain joins TRBV2 to TRBJ1-2, with D unresolved. Trimming cost V 7 bases and J 5 bases, with 5 bases left between them. The CDR3 contains 10 residues. CDR1 is SNHLY and CDR2 is FYNNEI in the germline V gene. CDR3 sequence reads: CASTQYGYTF. CDR3 bases: TGTGCCAGCACCCAATATGGCTACACCTTC. The entire variable domain, with the rest obtained from reference TRBV2 and TRBJ1-2, is as follows: EPEVTQTPSHQVTQMGQEVILRCVPISNHLYFYWYRQILGQKVEFLVSFYNNEISEKSEIFDDQFSVERPDGSNFTLKIRSTKLEDSAMYFCASTQYGYTFGSGTRLTVV.

The chain couples TRBV7-2 to TRBJ2-7; TRBD2 might be the D (7 bases). Deletions cut 0 bases from V and 2 bases from J, with 14 bases between. The CDR3 totals 16 residues. Germline values: CDR1 SGHTA, CDR2 FQGNSA. The CDR3 nucleotides read TGTGCCAGCAGCTTAGCGCTTGGGGGGGGGCCCTACGAGCAGTACTTC. Amino acid sequence: CASSLALGGGPYEQYF.

The chain combines TRBV29-1 with TRBJ2-4, with a tentative D call TRBD2 (5 bases). Looked up from germline, CDR1 is SQVTM and CDR2 is ANQGSEA. Trimming took 1 base from V and 0 from J, leaving 10 bases between them. The CDR3 is 15 amino acids. The CDR3 sequence is CSVEVPGGAKNIQYF. The CDR3 DNA is TGCAGCGTTGAAGTCCCCGGAGGAGCCAAAAACATTCAGTACTTC.

The V and J genes are TRBV7-2 and TRBJ2-5, with D possibly being TRBD1 (7 bases). This CDR3 spans 14 amino acids. Germline CDR1 and CDR2: SGHTA and FQGNSA. Trimming removed 5 bases at V and 2 bases at J, with 12 bases between. This chain's CDR3 is CASSHRGLQETQYF. CDR3 DNA: TGTGCCAGCAGCCACAGGGGACTTCAAGAGACCCAGTACTTC.

This clone was detected a few times. The chain uses TRBV18 and TRBJ2-2, with 7 bases fitting TRBD1. Germline CDR1 KGHSH, CDR2 LQKENI. This CDR3 has 13 residues. After removal of 4 bases from V and 7 bases from J, the junction contained 3 bases not matched to a gene. In DNA, the CDR3 is TGTGCCAGCTCACTCACAGGGGACGGGGAGCTGTTTTTT. This sequence encodes CASSLTGDGELFF.

The J gene is TRBJ1-3, the V gene TRBV6-1, with 9 bases aligning to TRBD1. The CDR3 extends over 14 amino acids. Germline V CDR1 and CDR2: MNHNS, SASEGT. V shed 8 bases, J shed 5 bases, and the junction held 7 bases outside the gene matches. The CDR3 loop reads CASLRDRERNTIYF. CDR3 coding DNA: TGTGCCAGCCTCCGGGACAGGGAACGAAACACCATATATTTT.

The J gene is TRBJ1-2, the V gene TRBV11-2; D is unclear. This CDR3 has 14 residues. Looked up from germline, CDR1 is SGHAT and CDR2 is FQNNGV. V lost 4 bases and J 4 bases, leaving 13 bases between the germline ends. Written as DNA, the CDR3 is TGTGCCAGCAGCTGGTCTTCAGATGGCTATGGCTACACCTTC. Its protein product is CASSWSSDGYGYTF.

The CDR3 region has the DNA TGTGCCAGCAGCGACAGGAGCGGGGGGGATACGCAGTATTTT. Protein product: CASSDRSGGDTQYF. This sequence joins TRBV7-2 and TRBJ2-3; 9 bases line up with TRBD2. Germline V gene sequence: CDR1 SGHTA, CDR2 FQGNSA. The CDR3 runs to 14 residues. The V and J ends lost 5 bases and 6 bases, in that order; junction bases with no gene match: 6.

This clone was counted ten times or more. This chain connects TRBV27 to TRBJ2-1; D may be TRBD2 (5 bases). The CDR3 contains 13 residues. The V gene's germline CDR1 is MNHEY and CDR2 SMNVEV (reference sequence). The V end was cut by 3 bases, the J end by 4 bases, with 7 bases between. CDR3 nucleotide sequence: TGTGCCAGCAGTTTGGGCGGGTACAATGAGCAGTTCTTC. This gives the protein CASSLGGYNEQFF.

The V and J genes are TRBV18 and TRBJ2-2; D uncertain. Germline CDR1 and CDR2: KGHSH and LQKENI. V lost 3 bases and J 0 bases, leaving 8 bases between the germline ends. There are 15 residues in the CDR3. The CDR3 reads CASSPIASNTGELFF. In DNA form, the CDR3 reads TGTGCCAGCTCACCGATAGCATCGAACACCGGGGAGCTGTTTTTT.

This clone was found a few times. The chain is built from TRBV7-8 and TRBJ1-5; TRBD1 agrees at 8 bases. Germline V gives CDR1 SGHVS, CDR2 FQNEAQ. This CDR3 contains 12 residues. Losses at the gene ends were 9 bases for V and 4 bases for J; bases not matched to a gene: 2. CDR3 nucleotide sequence: TGTGCCAGTCAGGGGGCGAATCAGCCCCAGCATTTT. Its protein is CASQGANQPQHF.

V gene TRBV19 combines with J gene TRBJ2-7; 7 bases align to TRBD1. Looked up from germline, CDR1 is LNHDA and CDR2 is SQIVND (reference sequence). The V segment lost 8 bases and the J segment 0 bases; nucleotides outside the gene matches: 10. The CDR3 is made up of 15 amino acids. As DNA, the CDR3 is TGTGCCAGTGCCGAGGGGGCAGTCGGCTCCTACGAGCAGTACTTC. Its translation is CASAEGAVGSYEQYF.

DNA for the CDR3: TGTGCCAGCAGCTTAGAGAGTTTCGGGTATGGCTACACCTTC. Amino acid sequence: CASSLESFGYGYTF. This sequence joins TRBV7-2 and TRBJ1-2; D is unresolved. CDR3 length: 14 residues. V was clipped by 1 base and J by 5 bases, with 11 bases between them. Germline CDR1 reads SGHTA; CDR2 reads FQGNSA.

This chain uses TRBV5-1 with TRBJ1-1; no clear D gene. CDR3 size: 14 residues. V dropped 0 bases and J dropped 7 bases, with 13 bases sitting between them. Germline lookup yields CDR1 SGHRS and CDR2 YFSETQ. For the CDR3, the DNA is TGCGCCAGCAGCTTGGGAGGACCGGGATTTGAAGCTTTCTTT. This encodes CASSLGGPGFEAFF.

The V call is TRBV5-1, the J call TRBJ2-6; D gene ambiguous. Germline lookup yields CDR1 SGHRS and CDR2 YFSETQ. CDR3 length: 15 amino acids. The V and J ends lost 0 bases and 0 bases respectively, with 4 bases between them. CDR3 sequence reads: CASSLGHSGANVLTF. CDR3 DNA sequence: TGCGCCAGCAGCTTGGGACACTCTGGGGCCAACGTCCTGACTTTC.

The genes are TRBV4-1 and TRBJ2-5, with 8 positions matching TRBD1. CDR3 length equals 17 residues. With V trimmed by 0 bases and J by 0 bases, 6 bases remained unmatched. The germline CDR1 and CDR2 sequences are MGHRA and YSYEKL. The CDR3 sequence: CASSQEGTGPYQETQYF. CDR3 nucleotides: TGCGCCAGCAGCCAAGAGGGGACAGGACCTTACCAAGAGACCCAGTACTTC.

The rearrangement joins TRBV25-1 to TRBJ2-1, with a possible D match to TRBD2 (5 bases). This CDR3 is built from 15 residues. Germline V gene data show CDR1 as MGHDK and CDR2 as SYGVNS. V dropped 8 bases and J dropped 6 bases, with 20 bases sitting between them. The CDR3 protein is CASCWVQRPFNEQFF. The CDR3 nucleotides read TGTGCCAGCTGTTGGGTACAGCGGCCGTTCAATGAGCAGTTCTTC. The full variable domain, in which reference TRBV25-1 and TRBJ2-1 provide the parts outside the CDR3, is EADIYQTPRYLVIGTGKKITLECSQTMGHDKMYWYQQDPGMELHLIHYSYGVNSTEKGDLSSESTVSRIRTEHFPLTLESARPSHTSQYLCASCWVQRPFNEQFFGPGTRLTVL.